This entry is about one TCR beta chain. Its specificity is unknown. This entry comes from a study of shared clonotypes between healthy human individuals. Whole-study context: Each donor's CD8 memory used one plate, CD8 naive two, each CD4 subset three.

The CDR3 spans 14 residues. Per germline, CDR1 MDHEN and CDR2 SYDVKM. Trimming left V 4 bases short and J 7 bases short, with 16 bases between. Study results and limitations: About 5% of naive CD4 clonotypes were shared across several donors.

Sequencing was performed with immunoSEQ multiplex PCR; in TCRdb, only in-frame clones are kept and a portion is missing. The data show roughly 2.2 million clones, 90% to 95% seen once. This clonotype originated in a man aged 18 to 29 in good health. Some clones in this sample may be carry-over from other donors' samples. This chain connects TRBV28 to TRBJ1-2; the D is unclear. The sequenced sample consisted of naive CD4+ T cells from PBMCs. Subset reported: CD45RA+ positively selected. Here the CDR3 reads CASSSPISGFGYTF. The CDR3 DNA reads as TGTGCCAGCAGTTCCCCCATTAGTGGGTTTGGCTACACCTTC.